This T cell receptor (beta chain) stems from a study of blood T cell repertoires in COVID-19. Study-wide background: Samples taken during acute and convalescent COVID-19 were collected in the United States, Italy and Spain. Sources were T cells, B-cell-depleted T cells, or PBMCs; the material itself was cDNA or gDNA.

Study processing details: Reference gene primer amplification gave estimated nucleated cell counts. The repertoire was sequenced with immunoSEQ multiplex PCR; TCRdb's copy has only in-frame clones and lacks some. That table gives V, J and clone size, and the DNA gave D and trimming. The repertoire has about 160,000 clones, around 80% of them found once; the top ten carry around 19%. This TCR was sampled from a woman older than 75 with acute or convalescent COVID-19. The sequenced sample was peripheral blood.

The CDR3: CASHTPGQGFGYTF. The DNA for the CDR3 is TGTGCCAGCCATACACCGGGACAGGGGTTTGGCTACACCTTC. This sequence joins TRBV28 and TRBJ1-2; 10 positions match TRBD1. CDR1 is MDHEN, CDR2 SYDVKM, per germline. Trimming cost V 8 bases and J 7 bases; bases outside gene matches: 10. The CDR3 extends over 14 amino acids.